Listed here are 26 T cell receptor beta chains from one sample, sequenced in a study of Ad26.COV2.S vaccination and SARS-CoV-2 variants. Treatment of the sample: roughly 19 received Ad26.COV2.S at low or high dose, single or two shots; 5 received placebo; per-sample allocation not given. Samples came from day 63 after the first vaccine or placebo injection. Data came from immunoSEQ multiplex PCR; TCRdb stores just in-frame clones and leaves some out. The sample has hundreds of thousands of clones; around 92% are singletons. Sequenced here: peripheral blood, sampled in a trial of Ad26.COV2.S vaccine versus placebo. The receptors here all came from a person aged 18-60 years who received the Ad26.COV2.S COVID-19 vaccine or a placebo.

This sequence joins TRBV7-9 and TRBJ1-4; no reliable D call. Trimming removed 5 bases at V and 5 bases at J, with 12 bases between. CDR1 is SEHNR and CDR2 is FQNEAQ in the germline V gene (reference sequence). This CDR3 spans 14 amino acids. This CDR3 reads CASSRPKKNEKLFF. The CDR3 DNA sequence: TGTGCCAGCAGCCGCCCTAAGAAAAATGAAAAACTGTTTTTT.

The CDR3 region is CASHRLTNTGELFF. In nucleotides, the CDR3 is TGTGCCAGCCACAGGCTAACGAACACCGGGGAGCTGTTTTTT. The chain is built from TRBV6-5 and TRBJ2-2, with D perhaps TRBD1 (5 bases). Germline assignment: CDR1 MNHEY and CDR2 SVGAGI. The CDR3 consists of 14 residues. The V end was cut by 8 bases, the J end by 0 bases, with 10 bases between.

The chain couples TRBV27 to TRBJ1-5, with 9 bases fitting TRBD1. The CDR3 spans 16 residues. Trimming cost V 5 bases and J 6 bases; bases outside gene matches: 11. Germline V gene sequence: CDR1 MNHEY, CDR2 SMNVEV (reference sequence). The CDR3, as DNA: TGTGCCAGCAGTCGAATCGGGACAGGGTTCGGTCAGCCCCAGCATTTT. Its translation is CASSRIGTGFGQPQHF.

The rearrangement uses TRBV21-1 and TRBJ2-2; TRBD1 is the table's D call and was not checked against the DNA. TRBV21-1 is a pseudogene segment. This CDR3 has 22 amino acids. Written as DNA, the CDR3 is TGTGCCAGCAGCAAAGTATTAAGGGTCCGGGACAGGGGCCTGGCGAACACCGGGGAGCTGTTTTTT. Amino acid sequence: CASSKVLRVRDRGLANTGELFF.

This chain connects TRBV7-9 to TRBJ2-5; 8 bases line up with TRBD2. Germline V gene sequence: CDR1 SEHNR, CDR2 FQNEAQ (reference sequence). The CDR3 consists of 16 residues. J gave up 2 bases and V 5 bases, and 10 bases lay outside the gene matches. This CDR3 reads CASSPFSGGRQETQYF. The CDR3, as DNA: TGTGCCAGCAGCCCCTTCTCGGGGGGGCGACAAGAGACCCAGTACTTC.

The gene calls are TRBV12-5 and TRBJ2-3; D uncertain. Trimming removed 6 bases from V and 6 bases from J, with 10 bases in between. The length of the CDR3 is 12 residues. Germline values: CDR1 LGHNT, CDR2 FRNRAP. CDR3 sequence: CASGTQDDTQYF. The CDR3 DNA reads TGTGCTAGTGGAACCCAGGATGATACGCAGTATTTT.

The V and J genes are TRBV28 and TRBJ1-5; 7 bases align to TRBD1. The V segment lost 5 bases and the J segment 4 bases; nucleotides outside the gene matches: 23. The CDR3 extends over 20 amino acids. CDR1 is MDHEN and CDR2 is SYDVKM in the germline V gene. This CDR3 reads CASSQATLPGQLLLNQPQHF. The CDR3 bases are TGTGCCAGCAGTCAAGCGACCTTACCGGGACAGCTTTTGTTGAATCAGCCCCAGCATTTT.

This clone was counted between two and nine times. The chain has TRBV28 and TRBJ1-2; the D is unclear. Germline lookup yields CDR1 MDHEN and CDR2 SYDVKM. V dropped 6 bases and J dropped 4 bases, with 12 bases sitting between them. The CDR3 runs to 13 residues. As DNA, the CDR3 is TGTGCCAGCAGCCCGATGATCCTCTATGGCTACACCTTC. It yields the protein CASSPMILYGYTF.

The chain uses TRBV4-3 and TRBJ2-2; D is possibly TRBD2 (6 bases). CDR3 length: 15 residues. The V and J ends lost 5 bases and 4 bases respectively, with 14 bases between them. CDR1 and CDR2 from the germline V gene are LGHNA and YSLEER. The CDR3 is CASSWGGPATGELFF. CDR3 DNA sequence: TGCGCCAGCAGCTGGGGAGGTCCGGCCACCGGGGAGCTGTTTTTT.

The chain links TRBV15 to TRBJ2-7, with D unclear. V lost 0 bases to trimming and J lost 2 bases, with 11 bases between them. From germline, CDR1 is LNHNV and CDR2 YYDKDF (reference sequence). The CDR3 contains 15 residues. Here the CDR3 reads CATSREGGVPYEQYF. CDR3 coding DNA: TGTGCCACCAGCAGAGAGGGCGGAGTCCCCTACGAGCAGTACTTC.

This chain uses TRBV7-2 with TRBJ2-1; TRBD2 aligns across 8 bases. This CDR3 contains 17 residues. V trimming: 7 bases; J trimming: 7 bases; junction bases outside the gene matches: 18. Germline CDR1 reads SGHTA; CDR2 reads FQGNSA. The CDR3: CASTVSFQRGRGNEQFF. The CDR3 DNA sequence: TGTGCCAGCACCGTTAGCTTCCAGCGGGGGAGGGGTAATGAGCAGTTCTTC.

CDR3 loop: CASSLWGGLSSYEQYF. DNA of the CDR3: TGTGCCAGCAGTTTATGGGGCGGGTTAAGCTCCTACGAGCAGTACTTC. The V call is TRBV27, the J call TRBJ2-7; D tentatively fits TRBD1 or TRBD2 (5 bases each). The CDR3 covers 16 residues. The V end lost 1 base, the J end lost 0 bases, and 13 bases lay between the germline ends. Germline lookup yields CDR1 MNHEY and CDR2 SMNVEV (reference sequence).

This clone was seen once. The chain links TRBV6-5 to TRBJ2-3, with D tentatively TRBD2 (6 bases). The CDR3 spans 15 residues. V dropped 6 bases and J dropped 0 bases, with 13 bases sitting between them. Germline CDR1 MNHEY, CDR2 SVGAGI. This CDR3 reads CASSHLAGSTDTQYF. The CDR3 DNA reads as TGTGCCAGCAGCCACCTGGCGGGGAGCACAGATACGCAGTATTTT.

The genes are TRBV21-1 and TRBJ1-5. TRBV21-1 is a known pseudogene. CDR3 length: 15 residues. The CDR3 bases are TGTGCCAGCAGAAAAGTGGCGAGGGACGATCAGCCCCAGCATTTT. The encoded protein is CASRKVARDDQPQHF.

A note on this clone: The sample has other DNA sequences that encode this CDR3 too. The chain uses TRBV4-3 and TRBJ1-1; 9 bases align to TRBD1. CDR3 size: 14 residues. Losses at the gene ends were 4 bases for V and 1 base for J; bases not matched to a gene: 1. Germline CDR1 and CDR2: LGHNA and YSLEER. The CDR3 is CASSLDRGNTEAFF. In nucleotides, the CDR3 is TGCGCCAGCAGCCTGGACAGGGGGAACACTGAAGCTTTCTTT.

The V gene is TRBV18, the J gene TRBJ1-2; a weak D match, TRBD1 (5 bases). Trimming cost V 3 bases and J 3 bases, with 17 bases left between them. This CDR3 has 16 residues. Germline values: CDR1 KGHSH, CDR2 LQKENI. Here the CDR3 reads CASSPTLTGGDYGYTF. CDR3 sequence (DNA): TGTGCCAGCTCACCGACACTGACGGGGGGGGACTATGGCTACACCTTC.

The chain uses TRBV19 and TRBJ1-3; D gene uncertain. The CDR3 runs 14 residues. The germline V and J ends were trimmed by 0 bases and 0 bases, with 3 bases remaining between them. Germline V lookup: CDR1 LNHDA, CDR2 SQIVND (reference sequence). The CDR3 DNA follows: TGTGCCAGTAGTATAGACCACTCTGGAAACACCATATATTTT. Amino acids: CASSIDHSGNTIYF.

The CDR3 DNA is TGTGCCAGCAGCCAAGGACCCTTAGAGACCCAGTACTTC. It encodes CASSQGPLETQYF. The rearrangement joins TRBV3-1 (or the pseudogene TRBV3-2) to TRBJ2-5; D remains unclear. Trimming took off 1 base at V and 4 bases at J, with 7 bases between the two ends. The CDR3 loop spans 13 amino acids. Germline V gene lookup returns CDR1 LGHDT and CDR2 YNNKEL (reference sequence).

V gene TRBV2 combines with J gene TRBJ2-3; 8 positions match TRBD2. Trimming took 0 bases from V and 2 from J; bases not matched to a gene: 7. CDR3 length equals 17 residues. Germline V gives CDR1 SNHLY, CDR2 FYNNEI. For the CDR3, the DNA is TGTGCCAGCAGTGAAGCGGGAGCGGGGGCCTACACAGATACGCAGTATTTT. Translating it yields CASSEAGAGAYTDTQYF.

This clone was observed once. J is TRBJ1-1 and V is TRBV27; D is ambiguous. Trimming pared 5 bases from V and 6 bases from J, leaving 19 bases between. The CDR3 runs to 15 residues. CDR1 and CDR2 (germline): MNHEY, SMNVEV (reference sequence). Here the CDR3 reads CASSPHRGLSPEAFF. CDR3 DNA: TGTGCCAGCAGTCCTCACAGAGGGCTCAGCCCTGAAGCTTTCTTT.

This chain uses TRBV28 with TRBJ1-2; D is unclear. Looked up from germline, CDR1 is MDHEN and CDR2 is SYDVKM. V gave up 3 bases and J gave up 6 bases, with 8 bases separating them. The length of the CDR3 is 12 residues. The CDR3 nucleotides are TGTGCCAGCAGTTTTTGGCTCGATGGCTACACCTTC. This codes for CASSFWLDGYTF.

The rearrangement joins TRBV27 to TRBJ2-7; maybe TRBD1 (6 bases). Germline assignment: CDR1 MNHEY and CDR2 SMNVEV (reference sequence). This CDR3 contains 15 residues. V lost 3 bases to trimming and J lost 2 bases, with 14 bases between them. The CDR3 reads CASSFWQRGTYEQYF. In DNA, the CDR3 is TGTGCCAGCAGTTTTTGGCAGAGGGGGACCTACGAGCAGTACTTC.

The rearrangement links TRBV7-6 to TRBJ2-3; 7 nucleotides line up with TRBD2. The germline V gene has CDR1 SGHVS and CDR2 FNYEAQ. The CDR3 extends over 16 amino acids. The V and J ends lost 2 bases and 3 bases, in that order; junction bases with no gene match: 8. The chain's CDR3 is CASSLFLAEVTDTQYF. In nucleotides, the CDR3 is TGTGCCAGCAGCTTATTCCTAGCGGAGGTGACAGATACGCAGTATTTT.

This clone turned up a few times. The rearrangement joins TRBV10-1 to TRBJ2-7; D perhaps matches TRBD2 (5 bases). Trimming pared 10 bases from V and 1 base from J, leaving 17 bases between. The CDR3 contains 14 residues. The germline gives CDR1 WNHNN, CDR2 SYGVQD (reference sequence). CDR3: CAIREAWRSYEQYF. DNA of the CDR3: TGCGCCATCCGGGAAGCGTGGCGGTCCTACGAGCAGTACTTC.

This CDR3 reads CASSVAVEGCSYFPEKLFF. In DNA form, the CDR3 reads TGTGCCAGCAGCGTAGCCGTCGAGGGGTGCAGTTACTTTCCTGAAAAACTGTTTTTT. The chain is built from TRBV9 and TRBJ1-4; D may be TRBD1 (5 bases). The CDR3 covers 19 residues. Germline V CDR1 and CDR2: SGDLS, YYNGEE. V was trimmed by 0 bases and J by 7 bases, leaving 25 bases between them.

In the case of this clone: Other DNA sequences from this sample encode an identical CDR3 as well. The V gene is TRBV6-5, the J gene TRBJ1-1; D ambiguous. The CDR3 extends over 14 amino acids. The ends were cut back, 0 bases at V and 1 base at J, with 6 bases in the middle. Germline lookup yields CDR1 MNHEY and CDR2 SVGAGI. The chain's CDR3 is CASSYSAGNTEAFF. As DNA, the CDR3 is TGTGCCAGCAGTTACTCCGCAGGGAACACTGAAGCTTTCTTT.